This T cell receptor (beta chain) came from a study of T cells in Graves' hyperthyroidism and ophthalmopathy. Germline V lookup: CDR1 SNHLY, CDR2 FYNNEI. The length of the CDR3 is 13 residues. Trimming took 6 bases from V and 4 from J, leaving 12 bases between them. This clonotype appeared a few times. RNA transcripts served as the template for amplifying TCR beta CDR3 regions. In the first-round RT-PCR of the TCR CDR3, the HTBI primer set was used. One entry per CDR3 protein results from TCRdb running MiXCR on the multiplex PCR reads. Of about 380,000 distinct CDR3 sequences in the sample, about 15% were seen once.

The chain carries TRBV2 and TRBJ2-5; D call uncertain. The sample was blood. This clonotype was sampled from a woman aged 60-75 years with Graves' hyperthyroidism. The CDR3 coding sequence is TGTGCCAGCAGCGCAATATGGGGAGAGACCCAGTACTTC. Residues: CASSAIWGETQYF.